These 29 T cell receptor beta chains came from one sample sequenced in a study of T cells in Graves' hyperthyroidism and ophthalmopathy (dated by TCRdb to 2018 to 2020). The library was built by means of multiplex PCR. This sample was sequenced with an Illumina HiSeq 2000. The TCR beta CDR3 regions were amplified from the RNA transcripts. A first-round RT-PCR of the TCR CDR3 used the HTBI primer set with the Qiagen OneStep RT-PCR kit. TCRdb trimmed public reads at Q25 via fastp, called clones via MiXCR and kept in-frame beta chains. For every CDR3 protein sequence, its rows merge into one entry that carries the most common genes and DNA. This sample is represented by some 530,000 distinct CDR3 sequences; roughly 23% of them were singletons. The ten most abundant clones make up 45% to 50% of the sample. Specimen: blood. The receptor set was obtained from a woman aged 70-85 years with Graves' ophthalmopathy.

This clonotype was seen a handful of times. CDR3 amino acids: CASSPGGNNNEQFF. The DNA of the CDR3 is TGTGCCAGCTCACCTGGTGGGAACAACAATGAGCAGTTCTTC. The chain joins TRBV18 to TRBJ2-1, with D unclear. V lost 3 bases to trimming and J lost 5 bases, with 11 bases between them. Germline loops: CDR1 KGHSH, CDR2 LQKENI. The CDR3 contains 14 residues.

This clonotype has a handful of counts. The V gene is TRBV3-1, the J gene TRBJ1-6, with 7 bases matching TRBD1. J gave up 1 base and V 4 bases, and 7 bases lay outside the gene matches. The germline gives CDR1 LGHDT, CDR2 YNNKEL (reference sequence). CDR3 length equals 17 residues. The CDR3 loop reads CASSPTGAGSYNSPLHF. CDR3 DNA: TGTGCCAGCAGCCCAACAGGGGCTGGGTCCTATAATTCACCCCTCCACTTT.

This clonotype appeared a few times. The CDR3 protein is CASSVRGDEQFF. CDR3 in DNA: TGCGCCAGCAGTGTAAGGGGGGATGAGCAGTTCTTC. V and J are TRBV10-2 and TRBJ2-1; tentatively, D is TRBD1 or TRBD2 (6 bases each). CDR1 is WSHSY and CDR2 is SAAADI in the germline V gene. Trimming removed 4 bases at V and 8 bases at J, with 9 bases between. The CDR3 loop spans 12 amino acids.

This clonotype turned up a few times. V is TRBV7-9 and J is TRBJ2-7; 7 bases align to TRBD2. Germline V CDR1 and CDR2: SEHNR, FQNEAQ (reference sequence). The V gene end was trimmed by 6 bases and the J gene end by 3 bases; junction bases not matched to a gene: 11. The CDR3 covers 15 residues. The CDR3, as DNA: TGTGCCAGCAGTCCCCGAGGCGGGAGTTTCTACGAGCAGTACTTC. Amino acid sequence: CASSPRGGSFYEQYF.

The table lists this clonotype with a few counts. V and J are TRBV5-1 and TRBJ2-2; D is perhaps TRBD1 (6 bases). The germline V gene encodes CDR1 SGHRS and CDR2 YFSETQ. This CDR3 is built from 15 residues. The V gene lost 4 bases and the J gene lost 2 bases, with 12 bases spanning the gap. The DNA of the CDR3 is TGCGCCAGCAGCCCGGGACACCTAAACACCGGGGAGCTGTTTTTT. Its translation: CASSPGHLNTGELFF.

The chain couples TRBV29-1 to TRBJ2-2; 8 nucleotides match TRBD2. Germline lookup yields CDR1 SQVTM and CDR2 ANQGSEA. After removal of 7 bases from V and 5 bases from J, the junction contained 12 bases not matched to a gene. The CDR3 is made up of 15 amino acids. The CDR3 region has the DNA TGCAGCGCCTCCGGACTAGCCGGGGGAACCGGGGAGCTGTTTTTT. Encoded protein: CSASGLAGGTGELFF.

This clonotype was recorded many times. V is TRBV6-1 and J is TRBJ2-1, with TRBD2 matching over 15 bases. The ends lost 6 bases at V and 4 bases at J; junction bases unmatched: 7. The CDR3 runs 17 residues. Germline CDR1 is MNHNS and CDR2 is SASEGT. This CDR3 is CASSGLAGGGPYNEQFF. In DNA, the CDR3 is TGTGCCAGCAGCGGACTAGCGGGAGGGGGGCCTTACAATGAGCAGTTCTTC.

The gene calls are TRBV7-6 and TRBJ2-7; TRBD1 aligns across 7 bases. Germline V gene sequence: CDR1 SGHVS, CDR2 FNYEAQ. V was pared by 5 bases and J by 5 bases, with 6 bases of the junction left unmatched. The CDR3 sequence is 13 residues long. CDR3 amino acids: CASSRDRTHEQYF. As DNA, the CDR3 is TGTGCCAGCAGCCGGGACAGAACCCACGAGCAGTACTTC.

CDR3 coding DNA: TGTGCCAGCAGCCTTTCAGTGACCGAGCAGTACTTC. It codes for CASSLSVTEQYF. This sequence joins TRBV5-6 and TRBJ2-7; D unresolved. The germline gives CDR1 SGHDT, CDR2 YYEEEE. The CDR3 runs 12 residues. The V and J ends lost 4 bases and 6 bases respectively, with 11 bases between them.

The rearrangement links TRBV29-1 to TRBJ1-4; the D gene is possibly TRBD1 (5 bases). The CDR3 has 13 residues. The V gene lost 8 bases and the J gene lost 6 bases, with 16 bases spanning the gap. CDR1 and CDR2 from the germline V gene are SQVTM and ANQGSEA. The CDR3 protein is CSTWGGVDEKLFF. The CDR3 DNA follows: TGCAGCACCTGGGGAGGGGTAGATGAAAAACTGTTTTTT.

This clonotype was found a few times. The genes are TRBV29-1 and TRBJ2-7, with no clear D. The V end lost 5 bases, the J end lost 5 bases, and 4 bases lay between the germline ends. This CDR3 comprises 9 residues. The V gene's germline CDR1 is SQVTM and CDR2 ANQGSEA. CDR3 loop: CSVYHEQYF. In nucleotides, the CDR3 is TGCAGCGTTTACCACGAGCAGTACTTC.

V and J are TRBV28 and TRBJ2-4, with D perhaps matching TRBD2 (5 bases). The germline CDR1 and CDR2 sequences are MDHEN and SYDVKM. V lost 5 bases and J lost 0, with 26 bases in between. The length of the CDR3 is 20 residues. CDR3 in amino acids: CASSPFRPTYSGLAKNIQYF. The DNA for the CDR3 is TGTGCCAGCAGTCCTTTTAGGCCCACTTACAGTGGACTAGCCAAAAACATTCAGTACTTC.

There are a few counts of this clonotype. V usage is TRBV6-1 and J usage is TRBJ1-2; the D gene is possibly TRBD1 (6 bases). CDR3 length: 15 residues. The V end was cut by 4 bases, the J end by 4 bases, with 16 bases between. CDR1 and CDR2 from the germline V gene are MNHNS and SASEGT. CDR3 DNA: TGTGCCAGCAGTGGGGGGGCGACAGGCGCCTATGGCTACACCTTC. This gives the protein CASSGGATGAYGYTF.

In its sample, this clonotype was seen many times. This chain links TRBV28 with TRBJ2-1, with D maybe TRBD2 (6 bases). V was clipped by 7 bases and J by 7 bases, with 20 bases between them. The germline V gene has CDR1 MDHEN and CDR2 SYDVKM. The CDR3 length is 15 residues. The chain's CDR3 is CASTGLARKANEQFF. The CDR3 DNA sequence: TGTGCCAGCACCGGCCTAGCGAGAAAAGCTAATGAGCAGTTCTTC.

The chain recombines TRBV19 with TRBJ1-1; D perhaps matches TRBD1 (6 bases). Trimming pared 8 bases from V and 2 bases from J, leaving 12 bases between. Germline lookup yields CDR1 LNHDA and CDR2 SQIVND (reference sequence). This CDR3 region has 13 residues. The CDR3 region has the DNA TGTGCCAGTCGCCGGACAGAAAACACTGAAGCTTTCTTT. Protein product: CASRRTENTEAFF.

This clonotype was detected many times. This chain connects TRBV11-2 to TRBJ1-1; D not certain. The CDR3 is made up of 14 amino acids. Germline loops: CDR1 SGHAT, CDR2 FQNNGV. The V and J ends lost 4 bases and 6 bases respectively, with 15 bases between them. CDR3 bases: TGTGCCAGCAGCTCGGTAGGGAATTCGGCTGAAGCTTTCTTT. Protein sequence: CASSSVGNSAEAFF. The full variable domain, with the rest looked up from reference TRBV11-2 and TRBJ1-1, is EAGVAQSPRYKIIEKRQSVAFWCNPISGHATLYWYQQILGQGPKLLIQFQNNGVVDDSQLPKDRFSAERLKGVDSTLKIQPAKLEDSAVYLCASSSVGNSAEAFFGQGTRLTVV.

V gene TRBV7-9 combines with J gene TRBJ1-2; 8 nucleotides line up with TRBD1. The CDR3 loop spans 16 amino acids. Germline values: CDR1 SEHNR, CDR2 FQNEAQ (reference sequence). The junction had 9 bases not matched to a gene; V was cut back by 5 bases and J by 1 base. The CDR3 DNA is TGTGCCAGCAGCACCTCTGAGACAGGGGTTAACTATGGCTACACCTTC. Residues: CASSTSETGVNYGYTF.

This clonotype came up a few times. In DNA form, the CDR3 reads TGTGCCATCAGTGAGTACGGGGACGAGCAGTACTTC. Protein product: CAISEYGDEQYF. The chain is built from TRBV10-3 and TRBJ2-7; the D gene is possibly TRBD2 (5 bases). V dropped 1 base and J dropped 5 bases, with 6 bases sitting between them. The CDR3 runs 12 residues. The V gene's germline CDR1 is ENHRY and CDR2 SYGVKD.

Comments on this clonotype: This may be a read error, as it is one base from a much larger clone. The CDR3 DNA is TGTGCCAGCAGTCAGAGCTTCGGGGGGCTGGCCACTGAAGCTTTCTTT. Translating it yields CASSQSFGGLATEAFF. V is TRBV28 and J is TRBJ1-1; tentative D call: TRBD1 (6 bases). Between the trimmed V and J ends, which lost 5 bases and 4 bases, there was a span of 20 bases. Germline CDR1 and CDR2: MDHEN and SYDVKM. The CDR3 sequence is 16 residues long. The entire variable domain, with the rest obtained from reference TRBV28 and TRBJ1-1, is as follows: DVKVTQSSRYLVKRTGEKVFLECVQDMDHENMFWYRQDPGLGLRLIYFSYDVKMKEKGDIPEGYSVSREKKERFSLILESASTNQTSMYLCASSQSFGGLATEAFFGQGTRLTVV.

The sample holds a few counts of this clonotype. The chain has TRBV20-1 and TRBJ1-1; 9 positions agree with TRBD1. The CDR3 is 11 amino acids. Germline V lookup: CDR1 DFQATT, CDR2 SNEGSKA (reference sequence). The CDR3 spells CSGGTGRLAFF. The CDR3 nucleotides read TGCAGCGGTGGGACAGGGAGATTAGCTTTCTTT.

The CDR3 DNA sequence: TGTGCCAGCAGCGTCCCAGCTAGCGTGAACACCGGGGAGCTGTTTTTT. Encoded protein: CASSVPASVNTGELFF. V usage is TRBV9 and J usage is TRBJ2-2; tentatively, D is TRBD2 (6 bases). The V and J ends lost 2 bases and 1 base respectively, with 12 bases between them. Germline loops: CDR1 SGDLS, CDR2 YYNGEE. The CDR3 runs to 16 residues.

The V call is TRBV19, the J call TRBJ1-1, with D unclear. CDR3 length: 13 residues. Germline-derived CDR1 and CDR2 are LNHDA and SQIVND (reference sequence). V was clipped by 8 bases and J by 1 base, with 11 bases between them. The CDR3 nucleotides are TGTGCCAGTCGAACGGAAGGGAACACTGAAGCTTTCTTT. As protein: CASRTEGNTEAFF.

This clonotype was observed many times. J is TRBJ1-2 and V is TRBV20-1, with D perhaps matching TRBD1 (5 bases). The CDR3 runs 13 residues. Germline CDR1 reads DFQATT; CDR2 reads SNEGSKA (reference sequence). With 3 bases removed from V and 4 bases from J, the gap between germline ends came to 12 bases. This chain's CDR3 is CSASLGAGYGYTF. CDR3 DNA sequence: TGCAGTGCTAGTCTAGGGGCGGGCTATGGCTACACCTTC.

This clonotype was seen only a few times. This chain links TRBV5-1 with TRBJ1-1, with D possibly TRBD1 on 6 matching bases. The germline V and J ends were trimmed by 7 bases and 11 bases, with 21 bases remaining between them. The germline CDR1 and CDR2 sequences are SGHRS and YFSETQ. The CDR3 is made up of 13 amino acids. The CDR3 DNA reads as TGCGCCAGCCGAGATATACAGGGAACGGAGGCTTTCTTT. Protein: CASRDIQGTEAFF.

The chain couples TRBV4-1 to TRBJ2-1, with 7 bases aligning to TRBD2. This CDR3 contains 16 residues. Germline V gene sequence: CDR1 MGHRA, CDR2 YSYEKL. Trimming took 8 bases from V and 2 from J; bases not matched to a gene: 12. The CDR3 DNA reads as TGCGCCAGCCGGCCCTTGGCGGGAGTCCCCTACAATGAGCAGTTCTTC. Translation: CASRPLAGVPYNEQFF.

This clonotype was found a few times. The genes are TRBV14 and TRBJ2-1; 13 positions match TRBD2. From germline, CDR1 is SGHDN and CDR2 FVKESK. Trimming removed 2 bases from V and 8 bases from J; junction bases left unmatched: 12. This CDR3 is 18 amino acids long. Here the CDR3 DNA reads TGTGCCAGCAGCCAACACCACCCCGGACTAGCGGGAGCGGATGAGCAGTTCTTC. It codes for CASSQHHPGLAGADEQFF.

This clonotype has only a few counts. Just one base apart from a much larger clone, this may be a read error. The CDR3 ends on some other residue instead of the conserved phenylalanine or tryptophan, so this is likely a read error. J is TRBJ1-1 and V is TRBV29-1; D is perhaps TRBD1 (5 bases). Germline V gene sequence: CDR1 SQVTM, CDR2 ANQGSEA. Trimming took off 7 bases at V and 3 bases at J, with 15 bases between the two ends. The CDR3 is 13 residues long. The DNA of the CDR3 is TGCAGCGCCCGAAGGGGTATGGACACTGAAGCTTTCCTT. It encodes CSARRGMDTEAFL.

CDR3 in DNA: TGCGCCAGCAGCTTGCGACCGGCCGACACCGGGGAGCTGTTTTTT. Its protein product is CASSLRPADTGELFF. This chain connects TRBV5-1 to TRBJ2-2; D ambiguous. Germline assignment: CDR1 SGHRS and CDR2 YFSETQ. With 1 base removed from V and 3 bases from J, the gap between germline ends came to 10 bases. The CDR3 consists of 15 residues.

This chain uses TRBV6-2 or TRBV6-3 with TRBJ2-2; either TRBD1 or TRBD2 may supply D (5 bases each). Trimming shortened V by 6 bases and J by 4 bases, and 21 bases separated the two germline ends. Germline CDR1 and CDR2: MNHEY and SVGEGT. This CDR3 is built from 17 residues. CDR3 in amino acids: CASRGRPGAASTGELFF. CDR3 bases: TGTGCCAGCAGGGGAAGACCCGGGGCAGCGAGCACCGGGGAGCTGTTTTTT.